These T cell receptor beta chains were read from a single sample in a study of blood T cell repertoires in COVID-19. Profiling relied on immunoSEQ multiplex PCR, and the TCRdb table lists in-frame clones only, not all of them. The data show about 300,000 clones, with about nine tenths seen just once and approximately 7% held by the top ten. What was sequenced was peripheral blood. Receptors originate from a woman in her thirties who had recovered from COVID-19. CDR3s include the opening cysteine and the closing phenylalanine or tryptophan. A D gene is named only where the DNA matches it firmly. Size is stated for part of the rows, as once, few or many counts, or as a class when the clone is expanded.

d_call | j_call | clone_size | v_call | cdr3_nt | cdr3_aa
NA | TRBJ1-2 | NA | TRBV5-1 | TGCGCCAGCAGGTCACAGGTAACCTATGGCTACACCTTC | CASRSQVTYGYTF
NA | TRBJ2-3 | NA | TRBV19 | TGTGCCAGTAGTATTCGACACGGAACCGGGGGCACAGATACGCAGTATTTT | CASSIRHGTGGTDTQYF
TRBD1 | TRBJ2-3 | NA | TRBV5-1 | TGCGCCAGCAGCTTATCCCCTGGACAGGGGTACACAGATACGCAGTATTTT | CASSLSPGQGYTDTQYF
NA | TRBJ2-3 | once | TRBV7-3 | TGTGCCAGCAGCTTAGACGGGGGACTCCCGCCAGATACGCAGTATTTT | CASSLDGGLPPDTQYF
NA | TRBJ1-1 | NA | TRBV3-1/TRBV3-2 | TGTGCCAGCAGCAGGGGGAGGAACACTGAAGCTTTCTTT | CASSRGRNTEAFF
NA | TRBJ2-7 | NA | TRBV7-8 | TGTGCCAGCAGCCGGCCCGGGTCCGCCTCCTACGAGCAGTACTTC | CASSRPGSASYEQYF
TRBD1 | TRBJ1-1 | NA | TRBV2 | TGTGCCAGCAGCGCCGGGACAGGGGGCACTGAAGCTTTCTTT | CASSAGTGGTEAFF
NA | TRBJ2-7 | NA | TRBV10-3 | TGTGCCATCAGTGGGGGCGGTAGCTCCTACGAGCAGTACTTC | CAISGGGSSYEQYF
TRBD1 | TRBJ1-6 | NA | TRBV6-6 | TGTGCCAGCAGCAACGGACAGGGGAGGGATTCACCCCTCCACTTT | CASSNGQGRDSPLHF
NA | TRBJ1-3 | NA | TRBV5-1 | TGCGCCAGCAGCACGGAGGCAGGCTTAGGAACCATATATTTT | CASSTEAGLGTIYF
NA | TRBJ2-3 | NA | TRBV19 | TGTGCCAGTAGTATTCGAGCGAGGGCCCTCACAGATACGCAGTATTTT | CASSIRARALTDTQYF
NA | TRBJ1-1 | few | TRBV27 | TGTGCCAGCAGTTTCGGGGGTCGGGGGGTTGAAGCTTTCTTT | CASSFGGRGVEAFF
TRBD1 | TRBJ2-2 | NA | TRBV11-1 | TGTGCCAGCGCCGGACAGGGGGCGAGAGTGGGCGGGGAGCTGTTTTTT | CASAGQGARVGGELFF
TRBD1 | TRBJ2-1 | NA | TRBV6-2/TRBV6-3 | TGTGCCAGCAGTTACCCAGACAGGGGGCGCGGATTCTACAATGAGCAGTTCTTC | CASSYPDRGRGFYNEQFF
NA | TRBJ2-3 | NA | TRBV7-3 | TGTGCCAGCAGCCCATGGGGGGGCACAGATACGCAGTATTTT | CASSPWGGTDTQYF
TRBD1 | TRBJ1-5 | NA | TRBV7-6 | TGTGCCAGCAGCTTAGGTCTGGCAGGGGGCGAGCGCAATCAGCCCCAGCATTTT | CASSLGLAGGERNQPQHF
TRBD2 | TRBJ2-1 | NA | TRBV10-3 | TGTGCCATCAGTGAGTTTGGGACTAGCGTCAATGAGCAGTTCTTC | CAISEFGTSVNEQFF
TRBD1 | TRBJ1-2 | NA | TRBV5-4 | TGTGCCAGCAGCTTAGGACAGGGGAGCTATGGCTACACCTTC | CASSLGQGSYGYTF
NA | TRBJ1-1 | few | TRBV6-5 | TGTGCCAGCAGTTACAGGAGGAACACTGAAGCTTTCTTT | CASSYRRNTEAFF
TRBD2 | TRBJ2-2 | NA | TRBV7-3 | TGTGCCAGCAGCTCCCTAAACGGGGGGGCCACCGGGGAGCTGTTTTTT | CASSSLNGGATGELFF
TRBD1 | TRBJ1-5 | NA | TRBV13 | TGTGCCAGCAGCCCTCGGGGAGACCGGGACAGGGTGTATCAGCCCCAGCATTTT | CASSPRGDRDRVYQPQHF
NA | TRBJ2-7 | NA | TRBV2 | TGTGCCGGCAAGCAGGGGCGAGAGCAGTACTTC | CAGKQGREQYF
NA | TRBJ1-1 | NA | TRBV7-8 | TGTGCCAGCAGCTTAGCGTTTGTGGGGGGGGTTAGCTCCGGAGGGAACACTGAAGCTTTCTTT | CASSLAFVGGVSSGGNTEAFF
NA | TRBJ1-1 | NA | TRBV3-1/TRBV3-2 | TGTGCCAGCAGCCAAGATCGGGGTTGGGCTGAAGCTTTCTTT | CASSQDRGWAEAFF
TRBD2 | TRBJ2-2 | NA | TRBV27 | TGTGCCAGCAGTGGGACTAGCGGGGGCTGGGAGCTGTTTTTT | CASSGTSGGWELFF
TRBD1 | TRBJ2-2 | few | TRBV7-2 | TGTGCCAGCAGTTCCGGGACAGGGATCCTCGGGGAGCTGTTTTTT | CASSSGTGILGELFF
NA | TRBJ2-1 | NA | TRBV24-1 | TGTGCCACCAGTGGTTCCGGGACAATGAAACGCAATGAGCAGTTCTTC | CATSGSGTMKRNEQFF
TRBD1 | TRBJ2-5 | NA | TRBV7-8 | TGTGCCAGCAGCTTCCCGGGACAGGGCATACAAGAGACCCAGTACTTC | CASSFPGQGIQETQYF
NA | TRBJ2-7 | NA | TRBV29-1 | TGCAGCGCCCGGGGGATGGGGACCTACGAGCAGTACTTC | CSARGMGTYEQYF
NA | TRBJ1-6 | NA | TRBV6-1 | TGTGCCAGCAGTGAAAGGGGCAGGGGACGTTCACCCCTCCACTTT | CASSERGRGRSPLHF
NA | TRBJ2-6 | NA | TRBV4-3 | TGCGCCAGCAGCCAGGGGGCGACAAGCTCTGGGGCCAACGTCCTGACTTTC | CASSQGATSSGANVLTF
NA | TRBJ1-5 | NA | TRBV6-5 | TGTGCCAGCAACCCAAGGGGGTATAGCAATCAGCCCCAGCATTTT | CASNPRGYSNQPQHF
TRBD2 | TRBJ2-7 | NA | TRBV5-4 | TGTGCCAGCAGCTTAAGCGGGGGGTTCCACGAGCAGTACTTC | CASSLSGGFHEQYF
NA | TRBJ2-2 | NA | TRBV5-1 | TGCGCCAGCAGTCGCCCAGCGGTCGGGGAGCTGTTTTTT | CASSRPAVGELFF
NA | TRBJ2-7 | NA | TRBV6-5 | TGTGCCAGCACTACACCGGGGGTACGCGAGCAGTACTTC | CASTTPGVREQYF
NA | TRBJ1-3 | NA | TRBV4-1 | TGCGCCAGCAGCCAAGATGTAGGAAAAACAGGGCAACTCTCTGGAAACACCATATATTTT | CASSQDVGKTGQLSGNTIYF
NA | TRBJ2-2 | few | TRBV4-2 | TGTGCCAGCAGCCAAGGAGATAGAATTTCCGGGGAGCTGTTTTTT | CASSQGDRISGELFF
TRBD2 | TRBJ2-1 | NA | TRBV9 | TGTGCCAGCAGCGCCCGACTAGCGGCCTACAATGAGCAGTTCTTC | CASSARLAAYNEQFF
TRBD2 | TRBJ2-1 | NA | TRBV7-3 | TGTGCCAGCAGCTTTAGCGGGAGCTCCTACAATGAGCAGTTCTTC | CASSFSGSSYNEQFF
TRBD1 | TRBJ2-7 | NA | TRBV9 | TGTGCCAGCAGCCCCCGGACAGGGGGTCTATACGAGCAGTACTTC | CASSPRTGGLYEQYF
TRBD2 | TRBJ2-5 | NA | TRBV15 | TGTGCCACCAGCAGAGGAGGACAAAGCGGGGGAAATATGTACCAAGAGACCCAGTACTTC | CATSRGGQSGGNMYQETQYF
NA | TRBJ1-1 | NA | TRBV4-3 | TGCGCCAGCAGCCAAGATTGGTCGGGAAACACTGAAGCTTTCTTT | CASSQDWSGNTEAFF
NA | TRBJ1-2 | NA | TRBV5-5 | TGTGCCAGCAGCTTGGGCGGCTCCCTTAACTATGGCTACACCTTC | CASSLGGSLNYGYTF
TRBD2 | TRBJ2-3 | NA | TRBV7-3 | TGTGCCAGCAGCTTCGGTCTAGGCGGGGGGGCCGGAGATACGCAGTATTTT | CASSFGLGGGAGDTQYF
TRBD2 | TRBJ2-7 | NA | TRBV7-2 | TGTGCCAGCAGCTGGCGGCGGGAGGGGGACTACGAGCAGTACTTC | CASSWRREGDYEQYF
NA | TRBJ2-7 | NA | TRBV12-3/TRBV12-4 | TGTGCCAGCAGTTTTCAACAGGGCTACGAGCAGTACTTC | CASSFQQGYEQYF
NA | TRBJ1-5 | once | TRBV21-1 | TGTGCCAGCAGCAAAAACAGTAGCAATCAGCCCCAGCATTTT | CASSKNSSNQPQHF
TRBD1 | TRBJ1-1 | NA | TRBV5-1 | TGCGCCAGCAGCTCGGGACAGGGGAACACTGAAGCTTTCTTT | CASSSGQGNTEAFF